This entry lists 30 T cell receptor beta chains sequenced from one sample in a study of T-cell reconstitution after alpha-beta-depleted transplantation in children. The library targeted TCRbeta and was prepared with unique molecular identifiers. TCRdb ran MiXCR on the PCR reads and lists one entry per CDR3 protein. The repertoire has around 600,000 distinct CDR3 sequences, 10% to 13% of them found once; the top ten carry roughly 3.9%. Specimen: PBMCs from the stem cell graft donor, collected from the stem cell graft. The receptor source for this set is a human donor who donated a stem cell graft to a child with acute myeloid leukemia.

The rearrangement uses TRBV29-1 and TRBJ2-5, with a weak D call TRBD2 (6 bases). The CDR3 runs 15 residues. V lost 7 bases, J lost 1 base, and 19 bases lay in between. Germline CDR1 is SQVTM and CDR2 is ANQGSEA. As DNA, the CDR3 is TGCAGCGGGCACCAGTGGGGGGACCTCCAAGAGACCCAGTACTTC. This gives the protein CSGHQWGDLQETQYF.

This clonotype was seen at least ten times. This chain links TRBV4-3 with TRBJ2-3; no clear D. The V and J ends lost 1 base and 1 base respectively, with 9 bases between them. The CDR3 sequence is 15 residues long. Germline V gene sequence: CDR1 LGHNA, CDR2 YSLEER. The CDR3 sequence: CASSQGFQGTDTQYF. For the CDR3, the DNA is TGCGCCAGCAGCCAAGGCTTCCAGGGCACAGATACGCAGTATTTT.

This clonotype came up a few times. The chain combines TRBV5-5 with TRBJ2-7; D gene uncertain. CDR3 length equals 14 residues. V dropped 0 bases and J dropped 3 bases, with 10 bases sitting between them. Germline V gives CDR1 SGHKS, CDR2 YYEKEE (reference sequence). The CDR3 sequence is CASSLAGSVYEQYF. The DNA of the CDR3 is TGTGCCAGCAGCTTGGCCGGATCGGTCTACGAGCAGTACTTC.

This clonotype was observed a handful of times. CDR3 bases: TGTGCCAGCAGCTCCCGACTGGGAGCCTACGAGCAGTACTTC. Residues: CASSSRLGAYEQYF. The V call is TRBV9, the J call TRBJ2-7, with D possibly being TRBD2 (5 bases). CDR3 size: 14 residues. Trimming cost V 4 bases and J 2 bases, with 13 bases left between them. Germline loops: CDR1 SGDLS, CDR2 YYNGEE.

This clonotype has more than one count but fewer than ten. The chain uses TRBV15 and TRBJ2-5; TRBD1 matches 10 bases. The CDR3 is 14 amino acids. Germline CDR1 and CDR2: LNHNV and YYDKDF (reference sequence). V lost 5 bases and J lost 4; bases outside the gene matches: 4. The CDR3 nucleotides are TGTGCCACCAGCCCATGGACAGGGGGAGAGACCCAGTACTTC. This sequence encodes CATSPWTGGETQYF.

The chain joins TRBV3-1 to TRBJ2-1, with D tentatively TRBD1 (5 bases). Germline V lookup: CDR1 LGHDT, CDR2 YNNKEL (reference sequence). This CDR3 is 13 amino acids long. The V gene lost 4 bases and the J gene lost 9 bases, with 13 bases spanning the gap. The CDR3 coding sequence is TGTGCCAGCAGCCTCGACCCTAGGGGTGAGCAGTTCTTC. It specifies CASSLDPRGEQFF.

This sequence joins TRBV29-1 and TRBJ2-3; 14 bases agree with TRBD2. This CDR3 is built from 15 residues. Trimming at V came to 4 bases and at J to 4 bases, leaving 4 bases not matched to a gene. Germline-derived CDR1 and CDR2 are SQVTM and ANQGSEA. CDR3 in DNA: TGCAGCGTTGTTGGGACTAGCGGGAGCCCAGATACGCAGTATTTT. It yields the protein CSVVGTSGSPDTQYF.

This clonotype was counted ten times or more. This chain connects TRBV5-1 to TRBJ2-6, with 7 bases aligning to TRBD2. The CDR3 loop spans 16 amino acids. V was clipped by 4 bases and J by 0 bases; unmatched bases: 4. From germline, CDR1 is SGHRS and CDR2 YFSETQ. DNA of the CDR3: TGCGCCAGCAGCAACGGGACTACCTCTGGGGCCAACGTCCTGACTTTC. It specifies CASSNGTTSGANVLTF.

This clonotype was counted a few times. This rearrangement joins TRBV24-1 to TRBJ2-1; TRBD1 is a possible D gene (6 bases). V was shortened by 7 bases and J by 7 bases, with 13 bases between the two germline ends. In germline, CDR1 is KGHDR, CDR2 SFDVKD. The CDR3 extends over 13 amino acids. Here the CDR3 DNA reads TGTGCCACCAGGGGAACAGGGTCGAATGAGCAGTTCTTC. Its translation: CATRGTGSNEQFF.

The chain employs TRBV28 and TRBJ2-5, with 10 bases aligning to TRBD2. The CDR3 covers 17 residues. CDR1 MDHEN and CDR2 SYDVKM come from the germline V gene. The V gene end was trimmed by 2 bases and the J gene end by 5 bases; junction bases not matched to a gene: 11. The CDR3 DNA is TGTGCCAGCAGTTTAGGGAATTTAGCGGGAGGTGTCGAGACCCAGTACTTC. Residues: CASSLGNLAGGVETQYF.

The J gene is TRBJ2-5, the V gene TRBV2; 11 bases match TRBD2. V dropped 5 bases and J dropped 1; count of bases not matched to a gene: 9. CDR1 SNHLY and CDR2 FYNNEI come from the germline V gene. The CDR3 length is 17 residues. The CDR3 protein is CASSQSPSGRFQETQYF. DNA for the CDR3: TGTGCCAGCAGTCAAAGTCCTAGCGGGAGGTTCCAAGAGACCCAGTACTTC.

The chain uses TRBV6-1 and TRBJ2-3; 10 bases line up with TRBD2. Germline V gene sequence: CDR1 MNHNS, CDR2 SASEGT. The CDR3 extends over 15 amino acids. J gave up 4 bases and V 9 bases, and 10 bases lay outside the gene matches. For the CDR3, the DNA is TGTGCCAGTCCTCCTAGCGGGAGCTTCGCAGATACGCAGTATTTT. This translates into CASPPSGSFADTQYF.

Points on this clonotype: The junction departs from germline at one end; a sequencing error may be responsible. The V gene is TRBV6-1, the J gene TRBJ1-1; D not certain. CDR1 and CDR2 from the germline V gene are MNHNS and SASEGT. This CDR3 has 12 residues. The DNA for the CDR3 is TGTGCCAGCAGCGAAGACGGGTTCGGAGCTTTCTTT. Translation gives CASSEDGFGAFF.

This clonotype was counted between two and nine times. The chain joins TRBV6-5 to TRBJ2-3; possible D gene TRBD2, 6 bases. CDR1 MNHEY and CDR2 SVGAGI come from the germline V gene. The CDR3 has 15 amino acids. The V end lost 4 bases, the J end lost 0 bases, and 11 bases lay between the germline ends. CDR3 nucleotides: TGTGCCAGCAGTTTCGGGCTAGCGAGCACAGATACGCAGTATTTT. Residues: CASSFGLASTDTQYF.

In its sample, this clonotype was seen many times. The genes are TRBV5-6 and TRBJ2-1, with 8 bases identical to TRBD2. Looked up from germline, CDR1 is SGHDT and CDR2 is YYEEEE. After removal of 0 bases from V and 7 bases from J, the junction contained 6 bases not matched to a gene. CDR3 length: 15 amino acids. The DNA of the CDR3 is TGTGCCAGCAGCTTGGCCGACGGGAGGGGTAATGAGCAGTTCTTC. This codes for CASSLADGRGNEQFF.

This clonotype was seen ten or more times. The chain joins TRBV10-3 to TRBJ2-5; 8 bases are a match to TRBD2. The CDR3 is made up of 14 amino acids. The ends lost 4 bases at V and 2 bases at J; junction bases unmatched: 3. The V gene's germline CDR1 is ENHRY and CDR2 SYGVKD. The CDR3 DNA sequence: TGTGCCATCAGTGGCTTAGCGGGACAAGAGACCCAGTACTTC. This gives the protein CAISGLAGQETQYF.

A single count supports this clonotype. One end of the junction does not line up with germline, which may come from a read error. The CDR3 region is CSSSLDLWGQAFF. CDR3 nucleotide sequence: TGTTCCAGCAGCTTAGATCTTTGGGGGCAAGCTTTCTTT. The chain uses TRBV11-3 and TRBJ1-1; possibly TRBD1 for D (6 bases). The germline V gene encodes CDR1 SGHNT and CDR2 YENEEA. The CDR3 contains 13 residues. Full variable domain (outside the CDR3, taken from reference TRBV11-3 and TRBJ1-1): EAGVVQSPRYKIIEKKQPVAFWCNPISGHNTLYWYLQNLGQGPELLIRYENEEAVDDSQLPKDRFSAERLKGVDSTLKIQPAELGDSAVYLCSSSLDLWGQAFFGQGTRLTVV.

This chain's CDR3 is CASSPRPRGLNEQFF. The DNA of the CDR3 is TGTGCCAGCAGCCCACGACCCAGGGGCCTCAATGAGCAGTTCTTC. The chain combines TRBV11-2 with TRBJ2-1; tentative D call: TRBD1 (6 bases). Per the germline V gene, CDR1 is SGHAT and CDR2 is FQNNGV. This CDR3 has 15 residues. V was cut by 5 bases and J by 6 bases, with 17 bases left in between.

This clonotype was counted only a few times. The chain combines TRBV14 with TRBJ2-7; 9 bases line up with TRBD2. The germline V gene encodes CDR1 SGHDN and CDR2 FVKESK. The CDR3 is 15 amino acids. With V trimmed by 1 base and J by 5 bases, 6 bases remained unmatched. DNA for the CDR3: TGTGCCAGCAGCCAAGTTGCGGGAGGGCCCCACGAGCAGTACTTC. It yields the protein CASSQVAGGPHEQYF.

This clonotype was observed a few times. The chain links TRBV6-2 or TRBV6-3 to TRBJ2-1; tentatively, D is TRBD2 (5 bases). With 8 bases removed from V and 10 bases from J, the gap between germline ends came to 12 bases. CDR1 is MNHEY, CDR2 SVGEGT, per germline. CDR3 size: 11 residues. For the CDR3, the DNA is TGTGCCAGCCAGACTACTTACGAGCAGTTCTTC. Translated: CASQTTYEQFF.

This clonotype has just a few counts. CDR3 coding DNA: TGCAGTGCCGGTGGACTAGGAGAAGGGACGGGTACGCAGTATTTT. Translated, it gives CSAGGLGEGTGTQYF. V usage is TRBV20-1 and J usage is TRBJ2-3; 7 bases are shared with TRBD2. This CDR3 is 15 amino acids long. The V and J ends lost 6 bases and 8 bases, in that order; junction bases with no gene match: 17. Germline CDR1 is DFQATT and CDR2 is SNEGSKA (reference sequence).

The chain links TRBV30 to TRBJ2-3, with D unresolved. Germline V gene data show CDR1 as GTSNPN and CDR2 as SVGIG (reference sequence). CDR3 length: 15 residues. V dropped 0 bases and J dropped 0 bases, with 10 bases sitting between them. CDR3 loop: CAWSVQRPSTDTQYF. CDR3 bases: TGTGCCTGGAGTGTACAGCGCCCTAGCACAGATACGCAGTATTTT.

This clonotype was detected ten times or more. This CDR3 is CASSAQGSDAEAFF. The CDR3 coding sequence is TGTGCCAGCAGTGCCCAGGGTTCGGACGCTGAAGCTTTCTTT. J is TRBJ1-1 and V is TRBV12-3 or TRBV12-4; D perhaps matches TRBD1 (5 bases). Trimming took off 5 bases at V and 6 bases at J, with 16 bases between the two ends. This CDR3 region has 14 residues.

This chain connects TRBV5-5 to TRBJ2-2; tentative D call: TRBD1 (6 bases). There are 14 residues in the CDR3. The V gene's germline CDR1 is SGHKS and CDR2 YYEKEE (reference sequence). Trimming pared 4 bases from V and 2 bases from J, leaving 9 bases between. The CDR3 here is CASSRDINTGELFF. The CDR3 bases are TGTGCCAGCAGCCGGGACATAAACACCGGGGAGCTGTTTTTT.

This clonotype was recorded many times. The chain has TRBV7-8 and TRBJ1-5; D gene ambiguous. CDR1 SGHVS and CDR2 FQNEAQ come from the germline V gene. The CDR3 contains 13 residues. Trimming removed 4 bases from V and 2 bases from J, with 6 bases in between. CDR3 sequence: CASSSLGNQPQHF. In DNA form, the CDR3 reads TGTGCCAGCAGCTCCCTAGGCAATCAGCCCCAGCATTTT.

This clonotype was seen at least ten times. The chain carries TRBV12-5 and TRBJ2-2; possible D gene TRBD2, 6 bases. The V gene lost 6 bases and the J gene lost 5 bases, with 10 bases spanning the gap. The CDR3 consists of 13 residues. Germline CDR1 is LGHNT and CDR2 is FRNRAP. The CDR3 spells CASGGTPTGELFF. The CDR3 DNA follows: TGTGCTAGTGGGGGGACTCCTACCGGGGAGCTGTTTTTT.

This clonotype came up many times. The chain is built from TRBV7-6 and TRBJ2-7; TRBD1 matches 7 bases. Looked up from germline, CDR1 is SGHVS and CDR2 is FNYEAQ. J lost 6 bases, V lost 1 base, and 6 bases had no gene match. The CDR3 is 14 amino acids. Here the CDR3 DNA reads TGTGCCAGCAGCTTAGGACAGGGCAAGGGCGAGCAGTACTTC. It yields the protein CASSLGQGKGEQYF.

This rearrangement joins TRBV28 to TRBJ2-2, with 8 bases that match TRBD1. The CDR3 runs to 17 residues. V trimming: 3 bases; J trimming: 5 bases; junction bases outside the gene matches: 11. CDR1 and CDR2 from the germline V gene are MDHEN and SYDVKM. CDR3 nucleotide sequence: TGTGCCAGCAGTTTCTATGAACCCGACAGGGGTACCGGGGAGCTGTTTTTT. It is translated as CASSFYEPDRGTGELFF. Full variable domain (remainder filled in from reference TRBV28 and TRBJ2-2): DVKVTQSSRYLVKRTGEKVFLECVQDMDHENMFWYRQDPGLGLRLIYFSYDVKMKEKGDIPEGYSVSREKKERFSLILESASTNQTSMYLCASSFYEPDRGTGELFFGEGSRLTVL.

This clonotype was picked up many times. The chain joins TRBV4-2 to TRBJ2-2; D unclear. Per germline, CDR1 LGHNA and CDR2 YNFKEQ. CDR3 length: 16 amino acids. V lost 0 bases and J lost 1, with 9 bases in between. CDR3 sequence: CASSQDAGLNTGELFF. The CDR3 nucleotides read TGTGCCAGCAGCCAAGATGCCGGCTTGAACACCGGGGAGCTGTTTTTT.

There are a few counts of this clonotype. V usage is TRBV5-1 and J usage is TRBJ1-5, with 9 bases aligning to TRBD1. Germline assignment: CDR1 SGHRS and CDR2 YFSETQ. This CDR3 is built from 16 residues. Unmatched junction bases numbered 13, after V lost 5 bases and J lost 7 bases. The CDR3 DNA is TGCGCCAGCAGGCCCGGGGGGACAGGGATAGACCAGCCCCAGCATTTT. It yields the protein CASRPGGTGIDQPQHF.